This entry lists 12 T cell receptor beta chains sequenced from one sample in a study of cytomegalovirus exposure and HLA in healthy donors. PCR involved 60 Vbeta and 13 Jbeta primers. Assay used: immunoSEQ multiplex PCR; TCRdb lists only in-frame clones, some missing. The data contain about 150,000 clones, roughly 76% of them singletons. The sequencing input was PBMCs. The receptors come from a woman aged 25 to 39 in good health and CMV-seronegative.

The V call is TRBV6-1, the J call TRBJ2-5, with no clear D. The J call is uncertain, as TRBJ2-7 better fits the DNA end. The CDR3 totals 13 residues. Germline CDR1 MNHNS, CDR2 SASEGT. The CDR3 spells CASPPENSNEQYF. CDR3 nucleotides: TGTGCCAGCCCCCCCGAGAACAGTAACGAGCAGTACTTC.

The chain recombines TRBV7-6 with TRBJ1-3, with D unclear. The CDR3 totals 16 residues. Germline lookup yields CDR1 SGHVS and CDR2 FNYEAQ. The V end was cut by 8 bases, the J end by 1 base, with 18 bases between. Here the CDR3 reads CASPKRRTGSGNTIYF. The CDR3 coding sequence is TGTGCCAGCCCGAAGAGGCGTACGGGGTCTGGAAACACCATATATTTT.

The sample holds one count of this clone. The chain uses TRBV2 and TRBJ1-6, with 8 bases identical to TRBD1. Trimming at V came to 6 bases and at J to 0 bases, leaving 7 bases not matched to a gene. This CDR3 comprises 17 residues. Germline V gene sequence: CDR1 SNHLY, CDR2 FYNNEI. In DNA form, the CDR3 reads TGTGCCAGCAGCGCGACAGGGGTGGGCTCCTATAATTCACCCCTCCACTTT. Residues: CASSATGVGSYNSPLHF.

V usage is TRBV27 and J usage is TRBJ1-5; D is unresolved. The germline V gene encodes CDR1 MNHEY and CDR2 SMNVEV (reference sequence). Trimming removed 5 bases from V and 2 bases from J, with 19 bases in between. The CDR3 is 17 amino acids. CDR3 amino acids: CASSKIRVPVGNQPQHF. The CDR3 DNA follows: TGTGCCAGCAGTAAAATCCGGGTCCCCGTTGGCAATCAGCCCCAGCATTTT.

The chain carries TRBV5-5 and TRBJ1-4; the match to TRBD1 covers 9 bases. V gave up 4 bases and J gave up 0 bases; unmatched junction bases: 7. Germline assignment: CDR1 SGHKS and CDR2 YYEKEE (reference sequence). CDR3 length: 17 amino acids. The CDR3 is CASSITGGRATNEKLFF. DNA for the CDR3: TGTGCCAGCAGCATAACAGGGGGCAGGGCAACTAATGAAAAACTGTTTTTT. The variable domain in full, completed from reference TRBV5-5 and TRBJ1-4, reads DAGVTQSPTHLIKTRGQQVTLRCSPISGHKSVSWYQQVLGQGPQFIFQYYEKEERGRGNFPDRFSARQFPNYSSELNVNALLLGDSALYLCASSITGGRATNEKLFFGSGTQLSVL.

The chain recombines TRBV6-1 with TRBJ1-2, with D possibly matching TRBD1 (5 bases). The CDR3 has 15 amino acids. CDR1 and CDR2 (germline): MNHNS, SASEGT. Trimming took 2 bases from V and 8 from J, leaving 18 bases between them. Here the CDR3 reads CASSELRSRAEGYTF. The CDR3 DNA reads TGTGCCAGCAGTGAACTCCGATCCAGGGCGGAGGGCTACACCTTC.

The CDR3 DNA reads TGTGCCAGCAGCAAGGGACTTCCTCAAGAGACCCAGTACTTC. Its translation: CASSKGLPQETQYF. This sequence joins TRBV9 and TRBJ2-5; possibly TRBD2 for D (6 bases). V lost 4 bases to trimming and J lost 2 bases, with 12 bases between them. The CDR3 has 14 amino acids. Germline V gene lookup returns CDR1 SGDLS and CDR2 YYNGEE. Supplemented by reference TRBV9 and TRBJ2-5, the full variable domain reads DSGVTQTPKHLITATGQRVTLRCSPRSGDLSVYWYQQSLDQGLQFLIQYYNGEERAKGNILERFSAQQFPDLHSELNLSSLELGDSALYFCASSKGLPQETQYFGPGTRLLVL.

The V gene is TRBV13, the J gene TRBJ1-2, with unresolved D. The CDR3 runs to 16 residues. CDR1 and CDR2 (germline): PRHDT, FYEKMQ (reference sequence). The V end lost 0 bases, the J end lost 1 base, and 12 bases lay between the germline ends. As DNA, the CDR3 is TGTGCCAGCAGCTTAGGCAGCACTACTAATAACTATGGCTACACCTTC. As protein: CASSLGSTTNNYGYTF.

The CDR3 sequence: CASSTTGGKPQHF. Written as DNA, the CDR3 is TGTGCCAGCAGCACGACAGGGGGGAAGCCCCAGCATTTT. This sequence joins TRBV2 and TRBJ1-5; 9 bases align to TRBD1. The CDR3 loop spans 13 amino acids. Trimming at V came to 6 bases and at J to 8 bases, leaving 5 bases not matched to a gene. Germline V CDR1 and CDR2: SNHLY, FYNNEI. Combining the CDR3 with reference TRBV2 and TRBJ1-5 gives the whole variable domain EPEVTQTPSHQVTQMGQEVILRCVPISNHLYFYWYRQILGQKVEFLVSFYNNEISEKSEIFDDQFSVERPDGSNFTLKIRSTKLEDSAMYFCASSTTGGKPQHFGDGTRLSIL.

The rearrangement uses TRBV7-9 and TRBJ2-2; possible D gene TRBD2, 5 bases. Trimming cost V 3 bases and J 3 bases, with 11 bases left between them. This CDR3 has 15 residues. In germline, CDR1 is SEHNR, CDR2 FQNEAQ (reference sequence). Here the CDR3 reads CASSFRPGYTGELFF. For the CDR3, the DNA is TGTGCCAGCAGCTTCCGTCCGGGGTACACCGGGGAGCTGTTTTTT. Looking up the rest from reference TRBV7-9 and TRBJ2-2 gives the full variable domain: DTGVSQNPRHKITKRGQNVTFRCDPISEHNRLYWYRQTLGQGPEFLTYFQNEAQLEKSRLLSDRFSAERPKGSFSTLEIQRTEQGDSAMYLCASSFRPGYTGELFFGEGSRLTVL.

The rearrangement uses TRBV4-1 and TRBJ2-3; possibly TRBD2 for D (7 bases). The V end lost 0 bases, the J end lost 2 bases, and 15 bases lay between the germline ends. This CDR3 has 17 residues. CDR1 and CDR2 from the germline V gene are MGHRA and YSYEKL. CDR3: CASSQDRGGGATDTQYF. DNA of the CDR3: TGCGCCAGCAGCCAAGATCGAGGAGGGGGGGCCACAGATACGCAGTATTTT.

This clone appeared once. Other nucleotide sequences in the sample specify the same CDR3. The V and J genes are TRBV5-1 and TRBJ2-3, with 7 nucleotides matching TRBD1. Germline CDR1 and CDR2: SGHRS and YFSETQ. This CDR3 contains 15 residues. With 0 bases clipped from V and 2 bases from J, the junction kept 3 bases outside the gene matches. The CDR3 loop is CASSLGQGNTDTQYF. CDR3 in DNA: TGCGCCAGCAGCTTGGGACAGGGAAACACAGATACGCAGTATTTT.